The sequence of this TCR beta chain was determined in a study of human T cells and chemical hapten exposure. As for time point: patch test 1, 2 weeks after DPC sensitization. The treatment here: therapeutic diphenylcyclopropenone sensitization with weekly scalp DPC. Via MiXCR, TCRdb re-called the RACE reads, giving one row per CDR3 protein. Of approximately 80,000 distinct CDR3 sequences listed, about 8% are singletons. Trimming at V came to 7 bases and at J to 0 bases, leaving 5 bases not matched to a gene. This CDR3 is built from 15 residues. CDR1 and CDR2 from the germline V gene are SGHRS and YFSETQ.

V and J are TRBV5-1 and TRBJ2-3, with 10 bases fitting TRBD1. Sample: whole blood, taken in connection with sensitization to the hapten diphenylcyclopropenone (DPC). The sequence was obtained from a young woman with alopecia areata. Some clones in this sample may be carry-over from other donors' samples. The CDR3 DNA follows: TGCGCCAGCCGGGACAGGGGATTTAGCACAGATACGCAGTATTTT. Translating gives CASRDRGFSTDTQYF. The variable domain in full, completed from reference TRBV5-1 and TRBJ2-3, reads KAGVTQTPRYLIKTRGQQVTLSCSPISGHRSVSWYQQTPGQGLQFLFEYFSETQRNKGNFPGRFSGRQFSNSRSEMNVSTLELGDSALYLCASRDRGFSTDTQYFGPGTRLTVL.